This passage covers 21 T cell receptor beta chains from one sample sequenced in a study of shared T cell receptors in the human thymus. The data were produced by immunoSEQ multiplex PCR, yet TCRdb's version contains in-frame clones alone and is incomplete. The table has hundreds of thousands of clones, about 90% seen once. The sample was also reused in another study, on human thymus T cells.

The specimen sequenced was thymocytes. These receptors came from a boy younger than two with a congenital heart defect.

J is TRBJ1-3 and V is TRBV5-4; D unclear. V was pared by 0 bases and J by 0 bases, with 10 bases between. Germline values: CDR1 SGHNT, CDR2 YYREEE (reference sequence). This CDR3 spans 16 amino acids. This chain's CDR3 is CASSLEAGSSGNTIYF. The CDR3 DNA is TGTGCCAGCAGCTTGGAGGCGGGGAGCTCTGGAAACACCATATATTTT. Together with reference TRBV5-4 and TRBJ1-3, the CDR3 gives the full variable domain: ETGVTQSPTHLIKTRGQQVTLRCSSQSGHNTVSWYQQALGQGPQFIFQYYREEENGRGNFPPRFSGLQFPNYSSELNVNALELDDSALYLCASSLEAGSSGNTIYFGEGSWLTVV.

The chain uses TRBV9 and TRBJ2-3; 7 positions agree with TRBD2. The CDR3 is made up of 14 amino acids. The germline CDR1 and CDR2 sequences are SGDLS and YYNGEE. Germline trimming cut 5 bases from V and 5 bases from J; bases unmatched to any gene: 8. The CDR3 bases are TGTGCCAGCAGTTTGGGACTACAAATAGATACGCAGTATTTT. It translates to CASSLGLQIDTQYF.

The chain carries TRBV7-2 and TRBJ2-1, with D possibly being TRBD1 (5 bases). Trimming removed 1 base from V and 10 bases from J, with 8 bases in between. The CDR3 has 12 amino acids. From germline, CDR1 is SGHTA and CDR2 FQGNSA. CDR3 coding DNA: TGTGCCAGCAGCTTAGTTAGACAGGAGCAGTTCTTC. Translating it yields CASSLVRQEQFF.

A single count supports this clone. The chain recombines TRBV5-6 with TRBJ2-3; D is unresolved. The germline V gene encodes CDR1 SGHDT and CDR2 YYEEEE. The V end lost 1 base, the J end lost 5 bases, and 8 bases lay between the germline ends. This CDR3 is built from 13 residues. The CDR3 region is CASSLHGEDTQYF. Written as DNA, the CDR3 is TGTGCCAGCAGCTTGCACGGTGAAGATACGCAGTATTTT.

V gene TRBV6-1 combines with J gene TRBJ1-2; perhaps TRBD1 as D (5 bases). Deletions cut 8 bases from V and 0 bases from J, with 10 bases between. Germline-derived CDR1 and CDR2 are MNHNS and SASEGT. The CDR3 contains 13 residues. In DNA, the CDR3 is TGTGCCAGCCAGCCGGGGGCTAACTATGGCTACACCTTC. This gives the protein CASQPGANYGYTF.

The chain employs TRBV28 and TRBJ1-2; unclear D gene. Trimming removed 0 bases from V and 10 bases from J, with 12 bases in between. The germline V gene has CDR1 MDHEN and CDR2 SYDVKM. This CDR3 contains 13 residues. CDR3 in amino acids: CASSLCIGALYTF. CDR3 in DNA: TGTGCCAGCAGTTTATGCATCGGAGCACTCTACACCTTC.

This clone was recorded once. The genes are TRBV4-3 and TRBJ2-7, with D perhaps TRBD2 (6 bases). Germline CDR1 LGHNA, CDR2 YSLEER. Trimming removed 1 base at V and 1 base at J, with 8 bases between. The CDR3 loop spans 14 amino acids. The CDR3 protein is CASSQGLDSYEQYF. CDR3 nucleotides: TGCGCCAGCAGCCAAGGACTAGATTCCTACGAGCAGTACTTC.

The chain employs TRBV11-2 and TRBJ2-2; 7 bases match TRBD2. The germline V gene has CDR1 SGHAT and CDR2 FQNNGV. The CDR3 is 15 amino acids. V lost 2 bases, J lost 6 bases, and 6 bases stayed unmatched. CDR3 in DNA: TGTGCCAGCAGCTTAATCCGCGGGAGCGCCGGGGAGCTGTTTTTT. Translating it yields CASSLIRGSAGELFF.

The rearrangement links TRBV14 to TRBJ2-1, with TRBD2 matching over 7 bases. This CDR3 has 16 amino acids. V lost 4 bases to trimming and J lost 4 bases; unmatched junction nucleotides: 10. Germline V gene sequence: CDR1 SGHDN, CDR2 FVKESK. CDR3 region: CASSRKAGRTYNEQFF. In DNA form, the CDR3 reads TGTGCCAGCAGCCGAAAAGCGGGACGGACATACAATGAGCAGTTCTTC. Complete variable domain (other parts from reference TRBV14 and TRBJ2-1): EAGVTQFPSHSVIEKGQTVTLRCDPISGHDNLYWYRRVMGKEIKFLLHFVKESKQDESGMPNNRFLAERTGGTYSTLKVQPAELEDSGVYFCASSRKAGRTYNEQFFGPGTRLTVL.

The chain has TRBV10-3 and TRBJ1-5; the match to TRBD1 covers 9 bases. Germline trimming cut 2 bases from V and 4 bases from J; bases unmatched to any gene: 12. The CDR3 covers 18 residues. CDR1 is ENHRY and CDR2 is SYGVKD in the germline V gene. The chain's CDR3 is CAISEPSPPGQGNQPQHF. The CDR3 bases are TGTGCCATCAGTGAGCCCAGTCCCCCGGGACAGGGTAATCAGCCCCAGCATTTT.

Points on this clone: One end of the junction varies from germline; a read error may be responsible. This chain uses TRBV28 with TRBJ1-5; TRBD1 agrees at 10 bases. Germline CDR1 MDHEN, CDR2 SYDVKM. The CDR3 spans 12 residues. CDR3 in amino acids: CASSLGQGTQGF. The CDR3 DNA follows: TGTGCCAGCAGTTTGGGACAGGGGACCCAAGGTTTT.

This chain uses TRBV7-9 with TRBJ2-1; 7 bases map to TRBD2. With V trimmed by 5 bases and J by 6 bases, 13 bases remained unmatched. From germline, CDR1 is SEHNR and CDR2 FQNEAQ (reference sequence). The CDR3 has 16 amino acids. The CDR3 DNA is TGTGCCAGCAGCACAATGGGGACTAACCGCAGCAATGAGCAGTTCTTC. Translated: CASSTMGTNRSNEQFF.

This chain links TRBV27 with TRBJ2-7; 10 positions match TRBD1. The trim removed 8 bases at V and 3 bases at J, leaving 7 bases unmatched. This CDR3 contains 14 residues. Germline loops: CDR1 MNHEY, CDR2 SMNVEV (reference sequence). The CDR3 region has the DNA TGTGCCAGCGGACACTGGACAGGGGGCTACGAGCAGTACTTC. As protein: CASGHWTGGYEQYF.

This chain joins TRBV19 and TRBJ1-6; 7 bases agree with TRBD1. CDR3 length: 15 amino acids. Germline V gives CDR1 LNHDA, CDR2 SQIVND (reference sequence). V lost 1 base and J lost 9; bases outside the gene matches: 6. The CDR3 loop is CASSIAGQSISPLHF. In DNA, the CDR3 is TGTGCCAGTAGTATAGCGGGACAGAGTATTTCACCCCTCCACTTT.

As regards this clone: Compared with germline, one end of the junction differs, possibly owing to a read error. V usage is TRBV19 and J usage is TRBJ2-1; no definite D call. Germline CDR1 LNHDA, CDR2 SQIVND (reference sequence). The CDR3 is 12 amino acids. The CDR3 DNA follows: TGTGCCAGTAGTGTAGATTCTAATGAGCAGTTCTTC. Translation: CASSVDSNEQFF.

The chain carries TRBV2 and TRBJ1-4; TRBD1 agrees at 8 bases. Germline-derived CDR1 and CDR2 are SNHLY and FYNNEI. Germline trimming cut 7 bases from V and 4 bases from J; bases unmatched to any gene: 14. The CDR3 runs 17 residues. DNA of the CDR3: TGTGCCAGCATAGACAGGGGCCAAGCCCGTGATAATGAAAAACTGTTTTTT. Residues: CASIDRGQARDNEKLFF.

This chain joins TRBV11-2 and TRBJ2-7; 7 positions agree with TRBD1. V shed 2 bases and J 6 bases; nucleotides not matched to a gene: 7. The CDR3 runs to 14 residues. The germline V gene has CDR1 SGHAT and CDR2 FQNNGV. The CDR3 is CASSLRQGNSEQYF. CDR3 nucleotides: TGTGCCAGCAGCTTAAGACAGGGTAATTCCGAGCAGTACTTC. The variable domain in full, with the rest retrieved from reference TRBV11-2 and TRBJ2-7, is EAGVAQSPRYKIIEKRQSVAFWCNPISGHATLYWYQQILGQGPKLLIQFQNNGVVDDSQLPKDRFSAERLKGVDSTLKIQPAKLEDSAVYLCASSLRQGNSEQYFGPGTRLTVT.

The genes are TRBV19 and TRBJ1-2; no firm D call. V gave up 3 bases and J gave up 3 bases, with 11 bases separating them. Germline CDR1 is LNHDA and CDR2 is SQIVND (reference sequence). The CDR3 is 14 amino acids. The DNA of the CDR3 is TGTGCCAGTAGTATCGGCCGAGAGGACTATGGCTACACCTTC. Protein product: CASSIGREDYGYTF.

CDR3 region: CASSLTRSGEETQYF. CDR3 DNA: TGCGCCAGCAGCTTGACTAGGAGCGGGGAAGAGACCCAGTACTTC. The rearrangement links TRBV5-1 to TRBJ2-5, with TRBD2 identical over 7 bases. Trimming took 1 base from V and 3 from J; bases not matched to a gene: 6. Germline values: CDR1 SGHRS, CDR2 YFSETQ. CDR3 length: 15 amino acids.

The chain carries TRBV7-9 and TRBJ2-7; 12 bases match TRBD1. Germline-derived CDR1 and CDR2 are SEHNR and FQNEAQ (reference sequence). CDR3 length: 17 amino acids. V shed 3 bases, J shed 2 bases, and the junction held 8 bases outside the gene matches. CDR3 amino acids: CASSLGDRDRGPYEQYF. Here the CDR3 DNA reads TGTGCCAGCAGCTTGGGGGACCGGGACAGGGGGCCCTACGAGCAGTACTTC.

The rearrangement links TRBV4-3 to TRBJ1-2; 7 nucleotides line up with TRBD1. Germline-derived CDR1 and CDR2 are LGHNA and YSLEER. V shed 0 bases and J 5 bases; nucleotides not matched to a gene: 9. The CDR3 runs 16 residues. The CDR3 region has the DNA TGCGCCAGCAGCCAAGATTGGAGGGGGCGCACGTATGGCTACACCTTC. This gives the protein CASSQDWRGRTYGYTF.